This T cell receptor beta chain was recovered during a study of cytomegalovirus exposure and HLA in healthy donors (dated by TCRdb to between 2016 and 2019). In the study overall: An earlier analysis of roughly 570 of the donors reported about 300 Gb of sequence data and roughly 120 million unique TCR beta sequences obtained from about 179 million T cells. HLA typing covered class I and class II loci at four-digit resolution. Besides the first cohort of hundreds of subjects, a separate validation cohort made up of 120 different subjects was used. On average, over 200,000 unique TCR beta nucleotide sequences were sequenced per donor among about 400 genotyped donors of the cohort, with around 19% of those sequences being non-productive. The number of typed donors differed by locus: about 629-630 for A, B, C, DRB1 and DQB1; approximately 520 for DQA1; around 580 for DPA1; and about 450 for DPB1. The study was designed to test whether signatures of past pathogen exposure could be identified by cataloging public T cell receptors. An early release that covered about 600 HLA-typed donors contained approximately 320 gigabases of sequencing data and 70 million to 100 million unique TCR sequences. Donor age, sex, ethnicity and CMV serostatus were compiled together with the repertoire data. To study patterns of TCR occurrence, a later analysis re-analyzed previously published TCR beta repertoires from 500 to 850 donors and added high-resolution HLA genotyping. In an earlier analysis of roughly 580 of the donors, high-throughput TCR beta sequencing was used to judge whether each TCR beta V gene segment behaved as functional or pseudogenic. The study used immunosequencing to profile the T cell repertoires of 666 subjects and linked those repertoires to cytomegalovirus serostatus. Rather than drawing on any new phenotypic data, the later analysis identified candidate immune exposures from TCR beta sequences and the way those sequences occurred across donors. Four to six DR-DQ haplotypes were handled as single units for association and clustering, since linkage in the cohort was strong. A later genetic analysis used genome-wide SNP genotypes for about 60% of the roughly 670 donors, treating that subset as a discovery cohort. All discovery cohort repertoires had been generated on a single sequencing platform. Of the roughly 400 genotyped donors, about 84% fell in the genetic ancestry cluster associated with self-reported Caucasian donors. High-throughput TCR immunosequencing, statistical association of individual TCRs with disease status, and machine learning were combined to predict cytomegalovirus infection status.

Worth noting for this clone: Its cognate antigen has yet to be identified. One junction end does not reproduce the germline sequence, and a read error may be involved.

CDR1 and CDR2 (SGHTA, FQGNSA) derive from the germline V gene. The CDR3 runs 15 residues from the cysteine to the phenylalanine. The only DNA kept is the CDR3, 45 bases in frame from the first base. Library construction relied on the immunoSEQ multiplex PCR assay. A mixture of 60 forward primers for TCR Vbeta segments and 13 reverse primers for TCR Jbeta segments was used in the multiplex PCR. Amplification of the CDR3 region of rearranged TCR beta genes was performed with a multiplex PCR assay on genomic DNA. Amplified TCR beta libraries were sequenced as 87-base-pair reads on the Illumina HiSeq System. Per the source publication's procedure: In a later analysis, 80 million or so unique TCR beta chains were counted across the 666 repertoires, and about 9.9 million of these chains were shared by at least two donors. A nearest-neighbor algorithm error-corrected the raw reads and collapsed the reads into unique sequences, merging closely related sequences to remove PCR and sequencing errors. CDR3 sequences were aligned to IMGT reference sequences to assign V, D and J gene segments. For a sequence to be retained, a match of at least six nucleotides was required to both a V gene segment and a J gene segment. Rearrangements were classified as productive when the CDR3 lacked stop codons and remained in frame with V and J, and all other rearrangements were classified as non-productive. CDR3 was defined according to IMGT convention as the region running from the second conserved V-encoded cysteine to the conserved J-encoded phenylalanine. The earlier analysis of approximately 590 of the donors excluded any sequence lacking an unambiguous match to a single V gene segment. An earlier analysis of 587 of the donors classified V segments as functional when productive rearrangements were above 56.7% and as segregating when the standard deviation between donors was above 5%. A statistical classification framework was built for diagnosing cytomegalovirus status from the catalog of TCR beta chain sequences. In a later analysis, TCR nucleotide sequences were compared against IMGT/GENE-DB human TR gene sequences so that V and J genes could be assigned. A later analysis assigned CDR3 sequences and most-parsimonious VDJ recombination scenarios with the TCRdist pipeline. In a later analysis, each TCR beta chain was defined by its CDR3 amino acid sequence together with its V-gene family, and reads without a unique V-gene family were excluded. As a way to deal with suspected cross-contamination and a sequencing artifact, a later analysis dropped hundreds of nucleotide sequences that were highly shared and had low generation probability. A later analysis calculated a clonal expansion index for each public chain from normalized within-repertoire ranks of inferred template counts. A later analysis computed generation probabilities with a VDJ recombination model fitted to out-of-frame rearrangements, and checked the results against IGoR. In a later analysis, TCR-TCR, TCR-HLA and TCR-CMV co-occurrence was scored with hypergeometric tests, and a repertoire-size bias correction was applied to TCR pairs. To estimate false discovery rates, a later analysis permuted the HLA or CMV assignments 20 times. A later analysis grouped co-occurring TCRs with DBSCAN, adding TCRdist sequence similarity when clustering within HLA-allele-positive subsets. Repertoires with fewer than 30,000 or more than 120,000 public chains, plus five repertoires with anomalous nucleotide sharing, were excluded from co-occurrence clustering. TCRdb took this table from immuneACCESS and kept in-frame rearrangements with V and J called. Such tables lack part of the clones; where checked against another copy, unresolved V genes explain under half of the gap, and the rest is unexplained. The V and J calls and the clone size are those of that table, but D and trimming were determined from the DNA. A total of fewer than 150,000 clones appear in this sample, around 77% of them only once. Of the sample, about 5.4% falls within the top ten clones.

The cohort was made up of about 670 healthy bone marrow donors. All cohort members were sampled while nominally healthy, although unrecorded immune exposures were likely present. The donor tested CMV seropositive, placing the donor among the 289 seropositive members of the cohort. Every donor gave a peripheral blood sample, and the peripheral blood mononuclear cells from that sample were used for TCR beta sequencing. Genomic DNA was extracted from the blood cell samples with the Qiagen DNeasy Blood Extraction Kit. Paper-wide results and their limitations: The 87-base-pair reads could not distinguish some IMGT-functional V segments, including TRBV6-2 and TRBV6-3, so those segments were excluded. The authors suggested that the approach could potentially be generalized to other disease states and immunological phenotypes. Several of the top co-occurrence clusters appeared to be linked to parvovirus B19, influenza, CMV and Epstein-Barr virus, according to a later analysis. Most TCR sequences were seen in very few donors, while some public TCRs were found in many individuals. In a later analysis, the rate of TCR association differed among HLA loci, with DRB1 alleles having the most associated TCRs and HLA-C alleles having the fewest. The classifier was reported to diagnose cytomegalovirus status with high specificity and sensitivity in both the original cohort and the validation cohort. In an earlier analysis of about 600 of the donors, most TCR beta V segments appeared in productive rearrangements about 87% or about 30% of the time, broadly matching IMGT annotations. Most CMV-associated TCR beta chains appeared to be HLA-restricted in a later analysis, and the HLA associations seemed to be driven largely by CMV exposure. CMV serostatus was the only immune exposure information available for the cohort. A further reported finding was that TCR beta sequences accurately predicted the HLA-A and HLA-B alleles for most subjects in the first cohort. Roughly uniform sequencing depth across donors was assumed in presence/absence analyses, although this assumption may not hold. Because counts were too low, 15 to 20 rarely observed V segments, including chromosome 9 orphons, were excluded from the earlier analysis of around 640 of the donors. In vitro tests confirmed that a few of the cytomegalovirus-associated TCR beta chains recognize cytomegalovirus antigens. At a false discovery rate of 0.05, a later analysis linked around 17,000 TCR beta sequences to specific HLA alleles. In a later analysis, HLA-associated TCR beta chains were found to be more clonally expanded and to have lower generation probabilities than equally common non-associated chains. Only TCR beta chains were sequenced in this cohort, and the absence of alpha or paired-chain data limited detectable features. Because HLA typing was missing for some donors at each locus, association tests included only the typed subset. In a later genetic analysis, fewer N-insertions in productive TCRs were reported among donors in an Asian-associated ancestry cluster than the roughly 700-donor mean. The study gave a list of around 170 TCR beta chains associated with cytomegalovirus. When HLA alleles, especially DR and DQ, strongly co-occurred, TCR associations were difficult to assign to individual alleles. An association between a missense DCLRE1C variant and V-gene and J-gene trimming of TCR beta chains was found in a later genetic analysis and replicated in an independent cohort. Linkage disequilibrium might explain the correlated functional status among segregating V segments, but an unknown experimental factor could not be ruled out. A cluster of highly shared sequence variants was judged likely to be a technical artifact of the sequencing pipeline.

Source material: PBMCs. The TCR was taken from a woman aged 30 to 39 in good health and CMV-seropositive. This chain joins TRBV7-2 to TRBJ1-5; 9 bases in the junction line up with TRBD1. Here the CDR3 is given as CASSQLGQGNQSQHF. Read as DNA, the sequence is TGTGCCAGCAGCCAACTGGGACAGGGCAATCAGTCCCAGCATTTT.